This TCR beta chain stems from a study of shared clonotypes between healthy human individuals. V lost 1 base and J 3 bases, leaving 9 bases between the germline ends. Germline CDR1 MNHEY, CDR2 SMNVEV (reference sequence). CDR3 size: 14 residues. Profiled with immunoSEQ multiplex PCR; TCRdb holds only in-frame clones, not every one. The table records roughly 640,000 clones, roughly 97% of them present only once. The chain uses TRBV27 and TRBJ1-1, with a tentative D call TRBD1 (5 bases). This clonotype originated in a woman aged 25-40 years in good health. What was sequenced was naive CD4+ T cells sorted from blood. The sample's subset: CD45RA+ positively selected. CDR3 sequence (DNA): TGTGCCAGCAGTTTATTCACAGGCTACACTGAAGCTTTCTTT. Its protein is CASSLFTGYTEAFF.